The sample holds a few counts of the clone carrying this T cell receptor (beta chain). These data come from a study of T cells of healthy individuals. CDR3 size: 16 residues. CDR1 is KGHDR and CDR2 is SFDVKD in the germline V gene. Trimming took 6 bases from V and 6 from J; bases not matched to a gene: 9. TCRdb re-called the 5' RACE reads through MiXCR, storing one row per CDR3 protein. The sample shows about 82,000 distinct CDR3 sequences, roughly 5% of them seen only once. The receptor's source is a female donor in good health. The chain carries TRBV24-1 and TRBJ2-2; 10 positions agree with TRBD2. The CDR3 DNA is TGTGCCACCAGTAGCGGGAGGGCTTCGGGGGCCGGGGAGCTGTTTTTT. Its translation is CATSSGRASGAGELFF.